The text below deals with one TCR beta chain. Its antigen is unknown. TCRdb's table, derived via immunoSEQ multiplex PCR, lists solely in-frame clones and lacks some. The table has 200,000 to 250,000 clones, 80% to 90% seen once. This sample was taken from a study of cytomegalovirus exposure and HLA in healthy donors. About the research overall: The approximately 700 first-cohort repertoires shared a platform with the 130 or so validation repertoires, as reported in a later analysis. General study points: Reportedly, diagnosis of cytomegalovirus status by the classifier showed high specificity and sensitivity.

The CDR3 sequence is 15 residues long. Germline lookup yields CDR1 SGHTA and CDR2 FQGNSA. The V end was cut by 1 base, the J end by 4 bases, with 11 bases between. The sequence was obtained from a woman aged 18-29 years in good health and CMV-seropositive. The specimen sequenced was PBMCs. The chain employs TRBV7-2 and TRBJ1-3; weak D call: TRBD1 (5 bases). In nucleotides, the CDR3 is TGTGCCAGCAGCTTAGTCGGCAGGGTGGGAAACACCATATATTTT. This sequence encodes CASSLVGRVGNTIYF.